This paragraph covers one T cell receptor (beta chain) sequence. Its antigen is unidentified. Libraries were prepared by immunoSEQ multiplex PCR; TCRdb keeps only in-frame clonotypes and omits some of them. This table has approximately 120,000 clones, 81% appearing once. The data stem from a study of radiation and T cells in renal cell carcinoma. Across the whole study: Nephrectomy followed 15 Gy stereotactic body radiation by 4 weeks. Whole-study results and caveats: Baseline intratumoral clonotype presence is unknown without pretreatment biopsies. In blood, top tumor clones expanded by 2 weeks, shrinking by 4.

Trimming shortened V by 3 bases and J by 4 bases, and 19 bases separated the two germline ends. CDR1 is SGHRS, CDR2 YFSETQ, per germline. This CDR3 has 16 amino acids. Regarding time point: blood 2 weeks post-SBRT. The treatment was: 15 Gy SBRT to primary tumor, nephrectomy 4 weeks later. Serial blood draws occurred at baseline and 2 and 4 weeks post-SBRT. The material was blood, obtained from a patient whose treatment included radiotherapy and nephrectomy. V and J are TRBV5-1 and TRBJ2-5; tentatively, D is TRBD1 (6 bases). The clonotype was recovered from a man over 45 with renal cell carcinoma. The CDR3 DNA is TGCGCCAGCAGCTCCGCATTATCAGGGGATGGAGAGACCCAGTACTTC. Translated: CASSSALSGDGETQYF.